This is a list of T cell receptor beta chains from one sample in a study of blood T cell repertoires in COVID-19. Some clones are missing from TCRdb's copy, which holds only in-frame ones; the method was immunoSEQ multiplex PCR. This table holds more than 200,000 clones, about 87% found once. The sample consisted of peripheral blood. These receptors all stem from a man between 65 and 80 years old with acute or convalescent COVID-19. Both conserved end residues are part of each CDR3. A D gene is named only where the DNA matches it firmly. Clone size is shown for a subset of rows, as once, few, many or a class of expanded clone.

>.|TRBJ1-1|once|TRBV19
TGTGCCAGTAGTGGGTGGGGGGGCCCTACCACTGAAGCTTTCTTT
CASSGWGGPTTEAFF
>.|TRBJ2-1|.|TRBV5-1
TGCGCCAGCAGCTTGGTGTTAGGCGGTGGTCAGTTCTTC
CASSLVLGGGQFF
>.|TRBJ2-2|.|TRBV10-3
TGTGCCATCAGCAGTTACGGGACATCCTTGAACACCGGGGAGCTGTTTTTT
CAISSYGTSLNTGELFF
>.|TRBJ2-7|.|TRBV6-5
TGTGCCAGCAGTCGAGGGACACCCAGACCCTACGAGCAGTACTTC
CASSRGTPRPYEQYF
>.|TRBJ1-1|once|TRBV19
TGTGCCAGTAGTTCCTCAGGGAACACTGAAGCTTTCTTT
CASSSSGNTEAFF
>TRBD2|TRBJ2-3|.|TRBV27
TGTGCCAGCAGTTCTGGGACTAGCGGCACAGATACGCAGTATTTT
CASSSGTSGTDTQYF
>TRBD2|TRBJ2-3|few|TRBV4-1
TGCGCCAGCCAGCGGGGGGGGAGCAGGACAGATACGCAGTATTTT
CASQRGGSRTDTQYF
>.|TRBJ1-5|.|TRBV15
TGTGCCACCAGTAGGACACTCGATCAGCCCCAGCATTTT
CATSRTLDQPQHF
>.|TRBJ2-1|once|TRBV5-1
TGCGCCAGCAGCTTGGGGAGGGGGCTTTACAATGAGCAGTTCTTC
CASSLGRGLYNEQFF
>TRBD1|TRBJ1-5|.|TRBV19
TGTGCCAGTAGTATAAGGGTACAGGGGTTTTATAGCAATCAGCCCCAGCATTTT
CASSIRVQGFYSNQPQHF
>TRBD2|TRBJ2-3|.|TRBV7-9
TGTGCCAGCAGCCAGACTAGCGGGTATACGCAGTATTTT
CASSQTSGYTQYF
>TRBD2|TRBJ2-7|.|TRBV18
TGTGCCAGCTCACGGACTAGCAAGAGCTCCTACGAGCAGTACTTC
CASSRTSKSSYEQYF
>TRBD1|TRBJ1-2|.|TRBV7-2
TGTGCCAGCAGCCAGAGCTTCGACAGGGCGGGAGGCTACACCTTC
CASSQSFDRAGGYTF
>.|TRBJ2-7|.|TRBV11-2
TGTGCCAGCAGCCGGGGAGGGACAGGAGTTTACGAGCAGTACTTC
CASSRGGTGVYEQYF
>.|TRBJ2-5|.|TRBV12-3/TRBV12-4
TGTGCCAGCAGTTTGGGGCACCGAGAGACCCAGTACTTC
CASSLGHRETQYF
>.|TRBJ2-2|.|TRBV5-1
TGCGCCAGCAGCTTGGATGCGTCCGGGGAGCTGTTTTTT
CASSLDASGELFF
>TRBD1|TRBJ2-3|.|TRBV5-1
TGCGCCAGCAGCTTTTATACAGGGGAGAGCACAGATACGCAGTATTTT
CASSFYTGESTDTQYF
>TRBD2|TRBJ2-3|.|TRBV7-8
TGTGCCAGCAGCCGGGGACTAGCTGGGAGGGATACGCAGTATTTT
CASSRGLAGRDTQYF
>TRBD1|TRBJ2-1|.|TRBV11-3
TGTGCCAGCAGCTTAACAGGGGGCATTTCCTACAATGAGCAGTTCTTC
CASSLTGGISYNEQFF
>.|TRBJ2-7|.|TRBV5-5
TGTGCCAGCAGCCCAGGAAGCTACGAGCAGTACTTC
CASSPGSYEQYF
>TRBD1|TRBJ1-3|.|TRBV9
TGTGCCAGCAGCGCCGACAGGGCTGGAAACACCATATATTTT
CASSADRAGNTIYF
>TRBD2|TRBJ2-3|.|TRBV7-2
TGTGCCAGCAGCTTAGCTAGCGGGAGGTTGACAGATACGCAGTATTTT
CASSLASGRLTDTQYF
>TRBD2|TRBJ2-7|once|TRBV23-1
TGCGCCAGCAGTCAATCCACTAGCGGCACCTACGAGCAGTACTTC
CASSQSTSGTYEQYF
>TRBD1|TRBJ1-6|.|TRBV5-5
TGTGCCAGCAGCTTAACCCCCGGGACAGGGGGCAATAATTCACCCCTCCACTTT
CASSLTPGTGGNNSPLHF
>.|TRBJ1-5|.|TRBV19
TGTGCCAGCATACGGGACACCACTTCTCATAGCAATCAGCCCCAGCATTTT
CASIRDTTSHSNQPQHF
>TRBD2|TRBJ2-7|.|TRBV27
TGTGCCAGCAGGCTTAAGGGTCAGCGGGGCTCCTACGAGCAGTACTTC
CASRLKGQRGSYEQYF
>TRBD2|TRBJ2-5|.|TRBV5-1
TGCGCCAGCAGCTTGGGACTAGCGGCAATGTACCAAGAGACCCAGTACTTC
CASSLGLAAMYQETQYF
>.|TRBJ2-3|.|TRBV18
TGTGCCAGCTCACCAGTTATTGGGGGGAAAGACACAGATACGCAGTATTTT
CASSPVIGGKDTDTQYF
>TRBD2|TRBJ2-7|few|TRBV4-1
TGCGCCAGCAGCCATAGCGGGAGGAGGTACGAGCAGTACTTC
CASSHSGRRYEQYF
>TRBD2|TRBJ2-3|.|TRBV18
TGTGCCAGCTCACCGACCCTAGCGGGCGCAGATACGCAGTATTTT
CASSPTLAGADTQYF
>.|TRBJ1-3|once|TRBV4-1
TGCGCCAGCAGCCAAGGTTTCGCGGGCTCTGGAAACACCATATATTTT
CASSQGFAGSGNTIYF
>.|TRBJ1-5|.|TRBV3-1/TRBV3-2
TGTGCCAGCAGCCAAGACCCCCGAGGCAATCAGCCCCAGCATTTT
CASSQDPRGNQPQHF
>TRBD2|TRBJ2-7|.|TRBV14
TGTGCCAGCAGCCAAGGGACTAGCGGGAGTAAGCAGTACTTC
CASSQGTSGSKQYF
>.|TRBJ1-2|.|TRBV30
TGTGCCTGGATTAGGCGGGGGCCACTTCCTCATGGCTACACCTTC
CAWIRRGPLPHGYTF
>.|TRBJ2-2|.|TRBV5-1
TGCGCCAGCAGCTTGAATTTACAGCACACCGGGGAGCTGTTTTTT
CASSLNLQHTGELFF
>.|TRBJ2-3|.|TRBV18
TGTGCCAGCTCACCCATCTCCGGGTCAGATACGCAGTATTTT
CASSPISGSDTQYF
>TRBD1|TRBJ1-2|.|TRBV15
TGTGCCACCAGCAGAGATGACAGGGACTACACCTTC
CATSRDDRDYTF
>.|TRBJ2-7|.|TRBV29-1
TGCAGCGCCAGTCGCTCCTACGAGCAGTACTTC
CSASRSYEQYF
>.|TRBJ1-3|.|TRBV5-5
TGTGCCACTGCTCCAGGATCGACTGGAAACACCATATATTTT
CATAPGSTGNTIYF
>TRBD1|TRBJ1-1|.|TRBV6-5
TGTGCCAGCAGTACCCGACAGGGGAACACTGAAGCTTTCTTT
CASSTRQGNTEAFF
>TRBD1|TRBJ1-2|.|TRBV30
TGTGCCTGGAGTTTGACAGGGGACGGCTATGGCTACACCTTC
CAWSLTGDGYGYTF
>TRBD2|TRBJ2-2|.|TRBV7-2
TGTGCCAGCAGCTCACCCGGACTAGCGGGAATTGCCGGGGAGCTGTTTTTT
CASSSPGLAGIAGELFF
>TRBD1|TRBJ1-1|.|TRBV19
TGTGCCAGTCTCAGGGACAGGGACAGTGGTACTGAAGCTTTCTTT
CASLRDRDSGTEAFF
>.|TRBJ2-7|.|TRBV7-3
TGTGCCAGCAGCTTAACGGGGAGCCACGAGCAGTACTTC
CASSLTGSHEQYF
>TRBD1|TRBJ1-3|.|TRBV4-1
TGCGCCAGCAGTCAGTGGCCGGGACAGACAAACTCTGGAAACACCATATATTTT
CASSQWPGQTNSGNTIYF
>TRBD2|TRBJ2-1|.|TRBV3-1/TRBV3-2
TGTGCCAGCAGCCAAGATGGGGGAGGAGCGGGAGCCTACAATGAGCAGTTCTTC
CASSQDGGGAGAYNEQFF
>.|TRBJ2-5|.|TRBV3-1/TRBV3-2
TGTGCCAGCAGCCAATCCTATCAAGAGACCCAGTACTTC
CASSQSYQETQYF
>.|TRBJ2-1|.|TRBV11-2
TGTGCCAGCAGCTTTGGCAGGGTTAATGAGCAGTTCTTC
CASSFGRVNEQFF
>.|TRBJ1-1|.|TRBV10-3
TGTGCCATCAGCCCCGACAGTCTCCCTGAGGTAGCTTTCTTT
CAISPDSLPEVAFF
>.|TRBJ1-3|.|TRBV9
TGTGCCAGCAGCGTCACAGCCACCATCTCTGGAAACACCATATATTTT
CASSVTATISGNTIYF
>TRBD2|TRBJ2-3|once|TRBV5-1
TGCGCCAGCACCGGACTAGCGGGAACAGATACGCAGTATTTT
CASTGLAGTDTQYF
>TRBD1|TRBJ2-3|.|TRBV5-6
TGTGCCAGCAGCGGGAACAGGGGACGGGTCACAGATACGCAGTATTTT
CASSGNRGRVTDTQYF
>TRBD1|TRBJ1-6|.|TRBV9
TGTGCCAGCAGCGTAGCAGGAGGGGGCCATAATTCACCCCTCCACTTT
CASSVAGGGHNSPLHF
>.|TRBJ1-1|.|TRBV2
TGTGCCAGCACTAAGAGGTACACTGAAGCTTTCTTT
CASTKRYTEAFF
>TRBD1|TRBJ1-4|.|TRBV19
TGTGCCAGTAGGGAAAGGGGGCTTTTTGAAAAACTGTTTTTT
CASRERGLFEKLFF
>TRBD1|TRBJ1-5|.|TRBV29-1
TGCAGCGTAGGGACAGGGGGTTACAATCAGCCCCAGCATTTT
CSVGTGGYNQPQHF
>.|TRBJ2-4|.|TRBV7-9
TGTGCCAGCAGCCCGGACAGAAACATTCAGTACTTC
CASSPDRNIQYF
>TRBD1|TRBJ2-1|.|TRBV7-2
TGTGCCAGCAGCCTGGACAGGAATGAGCAGTTCTTC
CASSLDRNEQFF